What follows are 23 T cell receptor beta chains derived from one specimen sequenced in a study of shared clonotypes between healthy human individuals. The table came from immunoSEQ multiplex PCR; TCRdb's copy has only in-frame clones and leaves some out. This table has a few million clones, just over 90% appearing once. The material sequenced was naive CD4+ T cells from PBMCs. Described subset: CD45RA+ positively selected. These receptors all stem from a man younger than 35 in good health. Some clones in this sample may be carry-over from other donors' samples.

The V gene is TRBV7-2, the J gene TRBJ1-5; tentative D call: TRBD1 (6 bases). CDR1 and CDR2 (germline): SGHTA, FQGNSA. The V and J ends lost 5 bases and 6 bases respectively, with 11 bases between them. The CDR3 spans 13 residues. The CDR3 here is CASSQNRVQPQHF. In DNA, the CDR3 is TGTGCCAGCAGCCAAAACAGGGTTCAGCCCCAGCATTTT.

The V call is TRBV6-6, the J call TRBJ1-1, with no clear D. The CDR3 totals 14 residues. The V gene lost 8 bases and the J gene lost 6 bases, with 19 bases spanning the gap. Looked up from germline, CDR1 is MNHNY and CDR2 is SVGAGI (reference sequence). CDR3 loop: CASRLDMVEPEAFF. CDR3 sequence (DNA): TGTGCCAGCCGACTCGATATGGTGGAACCTGAAGCTTTCTTT.

On this clone: Other DNA sequences within the sample encode an identical CDR3. The rearrangement uses TRBV27 and TRBJ1-1; perhaps TRBD1 as D (5 bases). CDR1 and CDR2 (germline): MNHEY, SMNVEV (reference sequence). This CDR3 has 13 amino acids. V was shortened by 4 bases and J by 2 bases, with 8 bases between the two germline ends. This CDR3 reads CASSWGPNTEAFF. In nucleotides, the CDR3 is TGTGCCAGCAGTTGGGGCCCCAACACTGAAGCTTTCTTT.

CDR3 protein: CASTTPGLAGGAGAKNIQYF. In nucleotides, the CDR3 is TGTGCCAGCACTACCCCGGGGCTAGCGGGAGGAGCTGGAGCCAAAAACATTCAGTACTTC. The rearrangement links TRBV28 to TRBJ2-4, with 11 bases that match TRBD2. Trimming cost V 7 bases and J 0 bases; bases outside gene matches: 17. The CDR3 covers 20 residues. Germline V gene lookup returns CDR1 MDHEN and CDR2 SYDVKM.

The J gene is TRBJ1-4, the V gene TRBV6-1; D is ambiguous. Between the trimmed V and J ends, which lost 11 bases and 6 bases, there was a span of 13 bases. The length of the CDR3 is 12 residues. Germline V gene data show CDR1 as MNHNS and CDR2 as SASEGT. The CDR3 sequence: CAHSRLDEKLFF. The CDR3 DNA sequence: TGTGCCCACTCCAGATTAGATGAAAAACTGTTTTTT.

The rearrangement links TRBV5-6 to TRBJ2-3; 8 nucleotides agree with TRBD2. Germline V lookup: CDR1 SGHDT, CDR2 YYEEEE. The CDR3 is 15 amino acids. The V and J ends lost 4 bases and 6 bases, in that order; junction bases with no gene match: 10. CDR3 in DNA: TGTGCCAGCAGCCCCCAGACTAGCGTGACGGATACGCAGTATTTT. Amino acid sequence: CASSPQTSVTDTQYF. The full variable domain, rest sourced from reference TRBV5-6 and TRBJ2-3, is DAGVTQSPTHLIKTRGQQVTLRCSPKSGHDTVSWYQQALGQGPQFIFQYYEEEERQRGNFPDRFSGHQFPNYSSELNVNALLLGDSALYLCASSPQTSVTDTQYFGPGTRLTVL.

DNA of the CDR3: TGCGCCAGCAGGCAGGGACTAGTGAACACCGGGGAGCTGTTTTTT. Translated: CASRQGLVNTGELFF. The chain couples TRBV5-1 to TRBJ2-2; 8 bases are shared with TRBD2. J lost 1 base, V lost 5 bases, and 4 bases had no gene match. The CDR3 totals 15 residues. CDR1 and CDR2 (germline): SGHRS, YFSETQ.

This sequence joins TRBV5-4 and TRBJ2-2, with 14 positions matching TRBD2. CDR3 size: 20 residues. Trimming cost V 1 base and J 7 bases; bases outside gene matches: 15. Per the germline V gene, CDR1 is SGHNT and CDR2 is YYREEE (reference sequence). The chain's CDR3 is CASSLRLGTGTSGSGGELFF. The CDR3 DNA follows: TGTGCCAGCAGCTTGAGACTTGGGACAGGGACTAGCGGGAGCGGCGGGGAGCTGTTTTTT.

The chain carries TRBV25-1 and TRBJ1-3; D is unclear. Germline CDR1 is MGHDK and CDR2 is SYGVNS. The CDR3 sequence is 13 residues long. Trimming left V 6 bases short and J 4 bases short, with 10 bases between. CDR3 sequence reads: CASSARRGNTIYF. CDR3 nucleotides: TGTGCCAGCAGCGCAAGAAGGGGAAACACCATATATTTT.

The DNA for the CDR3 is TGTGCCAGCACCCTCTACGGGGGGCGGGGTGAAAAACTGTTTTTT. It codes for CASTLYGGRGEKLFF. The chain has TRBV28 and TRBJ1-4, with a weak D call TRBD1 (6 bases). V was cut by 7 bases and J by 7 bases, with 19 bases left in between. Germline values: CDR1 MDHEN, CDR2 SYDVKM. The CDR3 is 15 residues long.

The V call is TRBV6-5, the J call TRBJ2-3; unclear D gene. CDR1 MNHEY and CDR2 SVGAGI come from the germline V gene. The CDR3 loop spans 14 amino acids. Trimming cost V 6 bases and J 5 bases, with 15 bases left between them. CDR3 sequence reads: CASRLPGARDTQYF. CDR3 in DNA: TGTGCCAGCAGATTACCAGGAGCTCGAGATACGCAGTATTTT.

A few counts support this clone. The chain carries TRBV28 and TRBJ2-7; D uncertain. Germline lookup yields CDR1 MDHEN and CDR2 SYDVKM. Trimming shortened V by 5 bases and J by 2 bases, and 7 bases separated the two germline ends. This CDR3 spans 12 amino acids. CDR3 nucleotide sequence: TGTGCCAGCAGTAAAGCAACCTACGAGCAGTACTTC. Its protein is CASSKATYEQYF. Full variable domain (remainder filled in from reference TRBV28 and TRBJ2-7): DVKVTQSSRYLVKRTGEKVFLECVQDMDHENMFWYRQDPGLGLRLIYFSYDVKMKEKGDIPEGYSVSREKKERFSLILESASTNQTSMYLCASSKATYEQYFGPGTRLTVT.

The gene calls are TRBV7-2 and TRBJ2-7, with 10 positions matching TRBD2. With V trimmed by 5 bases and J by 3 bases, 10 bases remained unmatched. CDR1 and CDR2 (germline): SGHTA, FQGNSA. This CDR3 spans 16 amino acids. Here the CDR3 reads CASSADWASGSYEQYF. The CDR3 DNA reads TGTGCCAGCAGCGCCGACTGGGCTAGCGGGAGCTACGAGCAGTACTTC.

The chain is built from TRBV5-1 and TRBJ2-3, with 8 bases matching TRBD1. J lost 2 bases, V lost 2 bases, and 7 bases had no gene match. The CDR3 loop spans 16 amino acids. Germline CDR1 is SGHRS and CDR2 is YFSETQ. Here the CDR3 reads CASSLQTGANTDTQYF. The CDR3 region has the DNA TGCGCCAGCAGCTTACAGACAGGGGCCAACACAGATACGCAGTATTTT.

The rearrangement uses TRBV11-2 and TRBJ2-6; 11 bases match TRBD2. Germline V gives CDR1 SGHAT, CDR2 FQNNGV. This CDR3 is 20 amino acids long. The V gene end was trimmed by 0 bases and the J gene end by 1 base; junction bases not matched to a gene: 8. The CDR3 DNA is TGTGCCAGCAGCTTAGAGGGTACTAGCGGGAGTCTGTCTGGGGCCAACGTCCTGACTTTC. This encodes CASSLEGTSGSLSGANVLTF.

On this clone itself: Additional DNA sequences in this sample encode the identical CDR3. This sequence joins TRBV7-2 and TRBJ2-3; D perhaps matches TRBD2 (6 bases). In germline, CDR1 is SGHTA, CDR2 FQGNSA. The CDR3 contains 14 residues. Trimming shortened V by 5 bases and J by 4 bases, and 13 bases separated the two germline ends. The CDR3 region has the DNA TGTGCCAGCAGCCTAGTCGGGGGAGCAGATACGCAGTATTTT. Amino acids: CASSLVGGADTQYF.

The chain recombines TRBV18 with TRBJ1-5, with 8 bases identical to TRBD1. In germline, CDR1 is KGHSH, CDR2 LQKENI. The CDR3 extends over 15 amino acids. The V segment lost 4 bases and the J segment 2 bases; nucleotides outside the gene matches: 4. CDR3 sequence reads: CASSQEDRGNQPQHF. In DNA form, the CDR3 reads TGTGCCAGCTCACAGGAGGACAGGGGCAATCAGCCCCAGCATTTT.

As concerns this clone: The same CDR3 arises from other DNA sequences in this sample as well. The chain is built from TRBV28 and TRBJ1-1; no reliable D call. The CDR3 has 12 amino acids. Germline V gene sequence: CDR1 MDHEN, CDR2 SYDVKM. V shed 3 bases and J shed 5 bases, with 7 bases lying between them. In DNA, the CDR3 is TGTGCCAGCAGTTTGATAAGAACTGAAGCTTTCTTT. This codes for CASSLIRTEAFF.

Notes on this clone: Other DNA sequences of this sample code for an identical CDR3. The chain carries TRBV7-3 and TRBJ2-7; D may be TRBD1 (5 bases). The CDR3 sequence is 13 residues long. Trimming removed 0 bases at V and 6 bases at J, with 9 bases between. Per the germline V gene, CDR1 is SGHTA and CDR2 is FQGTGA. The CDR3 DNA reads TGTGCCAGCAGCTTAACAGGGGCAGGCGAGCAGTACTTC. Translation gives CASSLTGAGEQYF. Variable domain in full (rest from reference TRBV7-3 and TRBJ2-7): GAGVSQTPSNKVTEKGKYVELRCDPISGHTALYWYRQSLGQGPEFLIYFQGTGAADDSGLPNDRFFAVRPEGSVSTLKIQRTERGDSAVYLCASSLTGAGEQYFGPGTRLTVT.

The chain links TRBV5-1 to TRBJ1-1; possibly TRBD1 for D (6 bases). This CDR3 has 15 residues. Germline V CDR1 and CDR2: SGHRS, YFSETQ. V gave up 4 bases and J gave up 5 bases, with 18 bases separating them. CDR3 protein: CASSLKTGLGTEAFF. The CDR3 DNA is TGCGCCAGCAGCCTAAAAACAGGGCTAGGGACTGAAGCTTTCTTT.

This clone was observed a handful of times. CDR3 residues: CASSAGTRTYEQYF. In DNA, the CDR3 is TGTGCCAGCTCCGCCGGGACAAGAACCTACGAGCAGTACTTC. The genes are TRBV18 and TRBJ2-7, with D maybe TRBD1 (6 bases). The CDR3 contains 14 residues. Germline V lookup: CDR1 KGHSH, CDR2 LQKENI. Between the trimmed V and J ends, which lost 6 bases and 2 bases, there was a span of 14 bases. Filled out from reference TRBV18 and TRBJ2-7, the complete variable domain reads NAGVMQNPRHLVRRRGQEARLRCSPMKGHSHVYWYRQLPEEGLKFMVYLQKENIIDESGMPKERFSAEFPKEGPSILRIQQVVRGDSAAYFCASSAGTRTYEQYFGPGTRLTVT.

J is TRBJ2-1 and V is TRBV2; D unclear. There are 10 residues in the CDR3. The V end was cut by 8 bases, the J end by 8 bases, with 7 bases between. Germline V gene data show CDR1 as SNHLY and CDR2 as FYNNEI. The DNA of the CDR3 is TGTGCCAGCGCGGCGTATGAGCAGTTCTTC. Residues: CASAAYEQFF.

J is TRBJ2-7 and V is TRBV18, with D maybe TRBD1 (5 bases). Trimming removed 5 bases from V and 5 bases from J, with 19 bases in between. The germline V gene has CDR1 KGHSH and CDR2 LQKENI. CDR3 length equals 15 residues. DNA for the CDR3: TGTGCCAGCTCATCTTTTAAGGGGTTATCTGACGAGCAGTACTTC. It is translated as CASSSFKGLSDEQYF.